Shown below are 22 T cell receptor beta chains from a single sample sequenced in a study of blood T cell repertoires in COVID-19. Libraries were prepared by immunoSEQ multiplex PCR; TCRdb keeps only in-frame clonotypes and omits some of them. The sample includes 200,000 to 300,000 clones, around 88% seen only once; the top ten take approximately 2%. The sequenced sample was peripheral blood. All receptors come from a man younger than 40 with active or convalescent COVID-19.

The V call is TRBV2, the J call TRBJ2-3; D is unresolved. This CDR3 is built from 12 residues. V was trimmed by 3 bases and J by 2 bases, leaving 3 bases between them. Per the germline V gene, CDR1 is SNHLY and CDR2 is FYNNEI. The CDR3 DNA reads TGTGCCAGCAGTGATCACACAGATACGCAGTATTTT. Its translation: CASSDHTDTQYF.

The V gene is TRBV9, the J gene TRBJ1-1; 7 positions agree with TRBD1. The CDR3 loop spans 14 amino acids. Germline trimming cut 3 bases from V and 1 base from J; bases unmatched to any gene: 3. Germline CDR1 is SGDLS and CDR2 is YYNGEE. The CDR3 reads CASSGRTGNTEAFF. The CDR3 DNA follows: TGTGCCAGCAGCGGCCGGACAGGGAACACTGAAGCTTTCTTT.

This chain uses TRBV14 with TRBJ2-1, with 8 bases lining up with TRBD2. Trimming took 4 bases from V and 7 from J; bases not matched to a gene: 3. CDR3 length equals 13 residues. The germline V gene encodes CDR1 SGHDN and CDR2 FVKESK. CDR3 sequence (DNA): TGTGCCAGCAGCCGGCGGGGGGTTAATGAGCAGTTCTTC. This sequence encodes CASSRRGVNEQFF.

Here the CDR3 reads CASSLEPGQETQYF. The CDR3 coding sequence is TGTGCCAGCAGCTTAGAACCGGGACAAGAGACCCAGTACTTC. The rearrangement joins TRBV7-7 to TRBJ2-5; possibly TRBD2 for D (5 bases). The V end was cut by 1 base, the J end by 2 bases, with 8 bases between. CDR1 and CDR2 (germline): SSHAT, FNYEAQ (reference sequence). The CDR3 totals 14 residues.

This chain links TRBV7-2 with TRBJ2-3; D gene ambiguous. Looked up from germline, CDR1 is SGHTA and CDR2 is FQGNSA. The CDR3 contains 16 residues. Deletions cut 4 bases from V and 1 base from J, with 15 bases between. This CDR3 is CASSSYYGAGTDTQYF. CDR3 sequence (DNA): TGTGCCAGCAGCTCGTATTATGGCGCGGGCACAGATACGCAGTATTTT. Full variable domain (outside the CDR3, taken from reference TRBV7-2 and TRBJ2-3): GAGVSQSPSNKVTEKGKDVELRCDPISGHTALYWYRQSLGQGLEFLIYFQGNSAPDKSGLPSDRFSAERTGGSVSTLTIQRTQQEDSAVYLCASSSYYGAGTDTQYFGPGTRLTVL.

This chain joins TRBV7-9 and TRBJ1-1, with TRBD1 identical over 7 bases. Germline trimming cut 3 bases from V and 5 bases from J; bases unmatched to any gene: 6. Germline V CDR1 and CDR2: SEHNR, FQNEAQ (reference sequence). The CDR3 length is 14 residues. The DNA for the CDR3 is TGTGCCAGCAGCTTTAAGGGGGCGGAAACTGAAGCTTTCTTT. Translation gives CASSFKGAETEAFF. The full variable domain, rest sourced from reference TRBV7-9 and TRBJ1-1, is DTGVSQNPRHKITKRGQNVTFRCDPISEHNRLYWYRQTLGQGPEFLTYFQNEAQLEKSRLLSDRFSAERPKGSFSTLEIQRTEQGDSAMYLCASSFKGAETEAFFGQGTRLTVV.

The chain links TRBV28 to TRBJ2-7; tentative D call: TRBD1 (6 bases). The germline V gene encodes CDR1 MDHEN and CDR2 SYDVKM. CDR3 length equals 14 residues. Trimming stripped 5 bases from V and 4 bases from J, with 15 bases between. CDR3 region: CASSTHRVPYEQYF. DNA of the CDR3: TGTGCCAGCAGTACTCACAGGGTTCCGTACGAGCAGTACTTC.

V gene TRBV18 combines with J gene TRBJ1-2; D is uncertain. Germline V gene lookup returns CDR1 KGHSH and CDR2 LQKENI. The CDR3 covers 14 residues. V was pared by 0 bases and J by 3 bases, with 8 bases between. CDR3 protein: CASSPPTDDYGYTF. The CDR3 DNA sequence: TGTGCCAGCTCACCACCCACAGATGACTATGGCTACACCTTC.

The J gene is TRBJ1-5, the V gene TRBV4-1; 7 bases are a match to TRBD1. Germline V CDR1 and CDR2: MGHRA, YSYEKL. J gave up 3 bases and V 0 bases, and 2 bases lay outside the gene matches. This CDR3 comprises 15 residues. The chain's CDR3 is CASSQDRGFNQPQHF. CDR3 DNA: TGCGCCAGCAGCCAAGACAGGGGGTTCAATCAGCCCCAGCATTTT.

The chain combines TRBV6-4 with TRBJ2-2; no clear D. The germline V and J ends were trimmed by 6 bases and 8 bases, with 13 bases remaining between them. CDR1 is MRHNA and CDR2 is SNTAGT in the germline V gene. The CDR3 spans 13 residues. CDR3 sequence reads: CASSEESSGELFF. The CDR3 DNA reads as TGTGCCAGCAGCGAGGAGAGCAGTGGGGAGCTGTTTTTT.

This chain links TRBV7-9 with TRBJ1-2, with 9 bases aligning to TRBD1. Germline V gene data show CDR1 as SEHNR and CDR2 as FQNEAQ (reference sequence). The CDR3 loop spans 16 amino acids. V dropped 6 bases and J dropped 2; count of bases not matched to a gene: 10. The chain's CDR3 is CASRPPPGQGNYGYTF. The CDR3 DNA reads TGTGCCAGCAGACCACCTCCCGGACAGGGGAACTATGGCTACACCTTC.

V is TRBV7-9 and J is TRBJ2-1, with D possibly matching TRBD2 (6 bases). The CDR3 sequence is 15 residues long. Germline V gene lookup returns CDR1 SEHNR and CDR2 FQNEAQ (reference sequence). Trimming cost V 5 bases and J 8 bases, with 19 bases left between them. The CDR3: CASSQRDSGIDEQFF. Written as DNA, the CDR3 is TGTGCCAGCAGCCAAAGGGACTCCGGGATCGATGAGCAGTTCTTC.

The rearrangement uses TRBV5-6 and TRBJ1-2, with TRBD1 matching 7 bases. Germline V gives CDR1 SGHDT, CDR2 YYEEEE. CDR3 size: 15 residues. The V segment lost 1 base and the J segment 4 bases; nucleotides outside the gene matches: 7. CDR3 amino acids: CASSLFSGTVYGYTF. The CDR3 bases are TGTGCCAGCAGCTTGTTTTCCGGGACAGTCTATGGCTACACCTTC. Combining the CDR3 with reference TRBV5-6 and TRBJ1-2 gives the whole variable domain DAGVTQSPTHLIKTRGQQVTLRCSPKSGHDTVSWYQQALGQGPQFIFQYYEEEERQRGNFPDRFSGHQFPNYSSELNVNALLLGDSALYLCASSLFSGTVYGYTFGSGTRLTVV.

The V call is TRBV5-6, the J call TRBJ1-2, with TRBD1 as a possible D gene (5 bases). The germline gives CDR1 SGHDT, CDR2 YYEEEE. The CDR3 consists of 13 residues. The ends were cut back, 4 bases at V and 12 bases at J, with 19 bases in the middle. This CDR3 is CASSDLQAPLNTF. CDR3 DNA: TGTGCCAGCAGCGACCTACAGGCCCCCTTGAACACCTTC.

The V gene is TRBV2, the J gene TRBJ1-4; 7 nucleotides line up with TRBD1. This CDR3 has 16 amino acids. CDR1 and CDR2 from the germline V gene are SNHLY and FYNNEI. V was clipped by 8 bases and J by 8 bases; unmatched bases: 17. CDR3 protein: CASGGAGGALAEKLFF. The CDR3, as DNA: TGTGCCAGCGGAGGGGCAGGGGGTGCCCTAGCAGAAAAACTGTTTTTT.

The chain employs TRBV5-8 and TRBJ1-2; tentatively, D is TRBD1 (5 bases). This CDR3 comprises 14 residues. Germline V gene data show CDR1 as SGHTS and CDR2 as YDEGEE. V was trimmed by 8 bases and J by 3 bases, leaving 17 bases between them. This CDR3 is CASPKRGRDYGYTF. The CDR3 DNA reads as TGTGCCAGTCCCAAACGGGGGAGAGACTATGGCTACACCTTC.

This clone appeared a few times. J is TRBJ2-1 and V is TRBV6-4, with D unclear. This CDR3 is built from 12 residues. Germline V gene data show CDR1 as MRHNA and CDR2 as SNTAGT. V dropped 8 bases and J dropped 5 bases, with 10 bases sitting between them. Here the CDR3 reads CASPWQNNEQFF. The CDR3 region has the DNA TGTGCCAGCCCCTGGCAGAACAATGAGCAGTTCTTC.

V and J are TRBV19 and TRBJ1-2, with 8 bases matching TRBD1. The CDR3 is 13 residues long. After removal of 5 bases from V and 8 bases from J, the junction contained 7 bases not matched to a gene. Per the germline V gene, CDR1 is LNHDA and CDR2 is SQIVND (reference sequence). The CDR3 is CASSADRVVGYTF. CDR3 nucleotide sequence: TGTGCCAGTAGTGCGGACAGGGTAGTCGGCTACACCTTC.

The rearrangement links TRBV6-5 to TRBJ2-7, with 7 positions matching TRBD1. Germline lookup yields CDR1 MNHEY and CDR2 SVGAGI. V lost 6 bases to trimming and J lost 4 bases; unmatched junction nucleotides: 6. The CDR3 sequence is 13 residues long. The CDR3 reads CASSQGERYEQYF. The CDR3, as DNA: TGTGCCAGCAGCCAGGGGGAGCGGTACGAGCAGTACTTC.

The rearrangement joins TRBV19 to TRBJ2-1; TRBD1 agrees at 7 bases. V trimming: 7 bases; J trimming: 1 base; junction bases outside the gene matches: 7. Germline values: CDR1 LNHDA, CDR2 SQIVND (reference sequence). This CDR3 is built from 15 residues. CDR3 DNA: TGTGCCAGTATGCCGGACAGGTATTCCTACAATGAGCAGTTCTTC. It specifies CASMPDRYSYNEQFF.

The chain combines TRBV5-1 with TRBJ1-1; 7 bases match TRBD1. V lost 4 bases to trimming and J lost 4 bases; unmatched junction nucleotides: 19. The length of the CDR3 is 18 residues. From germline, CDR1 is SGHRS and CDR2 YFSETQ. The DNA of the CDR3 is TGCGCCAGCAGCAAGGTCGGGACTTATACAGGGGAAGTCACTGAAGCTTTCTTT. Translated, it gives CASSKVGTYTGEVTEAFF.

This clone has only a few counts. The chain combines TRBV20-1 with TRBJ2-5; no firm D call. Germline V gene data show CDR1 as DFQATT and CDR2 as SNEGSKA (reference sequence). The CDR3 spans 11 residues. Trimming took off 6 bases at V and 10 bases at J, with 15 bases between the two ends. The CDR3 DNA is TGCAGTGCGGAGAGTAGTCGGAGCCAGTACTTC. This translates into CSAESSRSQYF.